This T cell receptor (beta chain) was documented in a study of early T cells in non-severe SARS-CoV-2 infection (TCRdb year 2021). With respect to the entire study: Because TCR sequencing relied on bulk RNA taken from unsorted whole blood, pairing of alpha and beta chains was not possible. Beyond this particular receptor, the publication reports: VDJdb matching was skewed toward anti-spike CD8 responses and likely underestimated virus-specific expansions, missing private and CD4 specificities.

Library preparation employed 5' RACE. Sequenced on a NextSeq 500. Unique molecular identifiers were attached to individual cDNA molecules in the TCR library protocol so that sequencing error and PCR bias could be corrected. TCR alpha and beta chains were both sequenced, and the abundances of alpha and beta sequences in each sample were closely correlated with each other. The paper's processing steps were these. Decombinator V4 was used to perform V gene, J gene and CDR3 annotation of TCR sequences. TCRs were defined as expanded if a significant change between any two time points was detected under a Poisson model with p below 0.0001. TCR abundances were normalised to the total number of TCRs sequenced per sample and expressed as counts per million. TRAV1-2 paired with TRAJ12, TRAJ20 or TRAJ33 defined MAIT TCRs, while TRAV10 paired with TRAJ18 defined iNKT TCRs. VDJdb, accessed 1 November 2021, was searched for CMV, EBV and SARS-CoV-2 annotated TCRs, with TCRs annotated for multiple antigens excluded. The public reads were quality trimmed at Q25 with fastp and then assembled into clones with MiXCR by TCRdb, keeping productive beta chains. A single entry per CDR3 protein holds the most common genes and DNA from its merged rows. The V and J calls were not made by the authors but by TCRdb's processing. This sample has 99,000 or so distinct CDR3 sequences in its table, and 16% of those were observed once. Jointly, the top ten make up roughly 1.3% of the sample.

Comment on this clonotype: The antigen it binds to is not known. Per-base quality was not reported, and no clone a single base away is much larger than it.

A case-control design nested within a healthcare worker cohort in London, UK, was used, with weekly nasopharyngeal swab PCR tests and blood sampling performed. Healthcare workers were enrolled in the week of the UK lockdown, from 23 to 31 March 2020, and were followed every week for up to roughly 16 weeks. Taken from the germline V gene (reference sequence), the CDR1 and CDR2 loops are SEHNR and FQNEAQ. Its CDR3 holds 14 amino acids, cysteine through phenylalanine. The DNA shown is the 42-base CDR3, in frame from base 1. Here V drops 5 bases and J drops 7 bases, and the junction holds 5 bases not matched to any gene.

Recombination joined TRBV7-9 with TRBJ2-2, and 9 junctional nucleotides match TRBD1. Sequencing input: whole blood. The clonotype was recovered from an adult who was a healthcare worker with PCR-confirmed SARS-CoV-2 infection or an uninfected control (not recorded which). This receptor carries the CDR3 CASSGTGFIGELFF. The DNA is TGTGCCAGCAGCGGGACAGGGTTTATCGGGGAGCTGTTTTTT.